This is a list of T cell receptor beta chains from one sample in a study of cytomegalovirus exposure and HLA in healthy donors. Sequencing was performed with immunoSEQ multiplex PCR; in TCRdb, only in-frame clones are kept and a portion is missing. The sample consists of 200,000 to 250,000 clones, approximately 79% of them appearing once. The sample consisted of PBMCs. The source is a man between 50 and 59 years old in good health and CMV-seronegative. Both conserved end residues are part of each CDR3. The D gene is left open where the match is weak. Only some rows state a clone size, as once, few, many or a class for expanded clones.

abundance	d_gene	v_gene	j_gene	len	CDR3aa	CDR3nt
few	-	TRBV19	TRBJ1-1	17	CASSPKPGGVGATEAFF	TGTGCCAGTAGTCCCAAACCGGGCGGGGTCGGCGCCACTGAAGCTTTCTTT
-	TRBD1	TRBV29-1	TRBJ1-2	13	CSVYTGTGYGYTF	TGCAGCGTTTACACCGGGACAGGGTATGGCTACACCTTC
-	-	TRBV6-5	TRBJ2-1	14	CASSLRESYNEQFF	TGTGCCAGCAGTCTTCGGGAGTCCTACAATGAGCAGTTCTTC
-	-	TRBV9	TRBJ1-3	14	CASSVSGSGNTIYF	TGTGCCAGCAGCGTAAGCGGGTCTGGAAACACCATATATTTT
-	TRBD2	TRBV2	TRBJ2-2	15	CASSPAGLNTGELFF	TGTGCCAGCAGTCCAGCGGGACTGAACACCGGGGAGCTGTTTTTT
-	TRBD1	TRBV19	TRBJ2-1	15	CASSPPGTGGNEQFF	TGTGCCAGTAGTCCGCCCGGGACAGGGGGCAATGAGCAGTTCTTC
-	-	TRBV18	TRBJ1-4	15	CASSDRQAPNEKLFF	TGTGCCAGCTCGGACAGACAGGCCCCTAATGAAAAACTGTTTTTT
-	-	TRBV5-8	TRBJ1-6	17	CASSLGQGSSYNSPLHF	TGTGCCAGCAGCTTGGGCCAGGGAAGCTCCTATAATTCACCCCTCCACTTT
-	-	TRBV28	TRBJ2-3	16	CASSLYPGREADTQYF	TGTGCCAGCAGTCTCTACCCGGGGAGAGAGGCAGATACGCAGTATTTT
-	TRBD1	TRBV5-1	TRBJ1-1	14	CASSSLQGKAEAFF	TGCGCCAGCAGCTCGTTACAGGGGAAAGCTGAAGCTTTCTTT
few	TRBD1	TRBV9	TRBJ2-5	15	CASSAPDREWETQYF	TGTGCCAGCAGCGCGCCGGACAGGGAGTGGGAGACCCAGTACTTC
-	-	TRBV12-5	TRBJ2-3	16	CASGERGAGGTDTQYF	TGTGCTAGTGGCGAACGGGGGGCAGGAGGCACAGATACGCAGTATTTT
-	-	TRBV11-3	TRBJ2-2	15	CASSPLQGGPGELFF	TGTGCCAGCAGCCCACTACAGGGTGGTCCCGGGGAGCTGTTTTTT
-	-	TRBV6-1	TRBJ1-3	13	CASSDVGGNTIYF	TGTGCCAGCAGTGATGTGGGCGGAAACACCATATATTTT
-	TRBD1	TRBV14	TRBJ2-3	13	CASSQGTGRIKYF	TGTGCCAGCAGCCAAGGGACAGGGAGGATTAAGTATTTT
-	-	TRBV10-3	TRBJ1-6	17	CVISEFPPSSYNSPLHF	TGTGTCATCAGTGAGTTCCCGCCTAGCTCCTATAATTCACCCCTCCACTTT
-	TRBD2	TRBV7-9	TRBJ2-3	16	CASSPRLGLAGDTQYF	TGTGCCAGCAGCCCCCGGCTCGGACTAGCGGGGGATACGCAGTATTTT
-	TRBD1	TRBV18	TRBJ2-5	15	CASSWTGQVTETQYF	TGTGCCAGCTCTTGGACAGGGCAGGTCACCGAGACCCAGTACTTC
once	TRBD1	TRBV5-1	TRBJ1-4	14	CASSRTGQNEKLFF	TGCGCCAGCAGCAGGACAGGTCAGAATGAAAAACTGTTTTTT
-	-	TRBV29-1	TRBJ1-5	13	CSAREGMSQPQHF	TGCAGCGCACGGGAGGGGATGAGCCAGCCCCAGCATTTT
-	-	TRBV7-9	TRBJ2-5	13	CASSLVGRETQYF	TGTGCCAGCAGCTTAGTAGGGAGAGAGACCCAGTACTTC
-	-	TRBV4-1	TRBJ2-1	15	CASKAAGSSYNEQFF	TGCGCCAGCAAGGCAGCAGGGTCCTCCTACAATGAGCAGTTCTTC
-	-	TRBV5-1	TRBJ2-7	15	CASSLGGGLFYEQYF	TGCGCCAGCAGCTTGGGTGGGGGCCTCTTCTACGAGCAGTACTTC
-	-	TRBV9	TRBJ1-1	13	CASSPSVGEQAFF	TGTGCCAGCAGCCCCTCGGTTGGGGAGCAAGCTTTCTTT
few	-	TRBV11-2	TRBJ2-7	15	CASSLNSGKNYEQYF	TGTGCCAGCAGCTTAAATTCAGGGAAAAACTACGAGCAGTACTTC
-	TRBD2	TRBV10-1	TRBJ2-3	17	CASSGQSGATSTDTQYF	TGCGCCAGCAGTGGGCAAAGCGGGGCCACTAGCACAGATACGCAGTATTTT
-	-	TRBV6-1	TRBJ1-2	14	CASSDFPRYYGYTF	TGTGCCAGCAGTGATTTTCCGAGGTACTATGGCTACACCTTC
-	-	TRBV2	TRBJ2-7	12	CASSTTGYEQYF	TGTGCCAGCAGCACCACAGGCTACGAGCAGTACTTC
-	-	TRBV14	TRBJ1-2	14	CASSQIVGNYGYTF	TGTGCCAGCAGCCAAATAGTCGGGAACTATGGCTACACCTTC
-	TRBD1	TRBV28	TRBJ1-2	12	CAGRTGGLGYTF	TGTGCCGGCCGGACAGGGGGCTTGGGCTACACCTTC
-	-	TRBV10-3	TRBJ2-5	13	CAVGGGGQETQYF	TGTGCCGTAGGCGGCGGAGGGCAAGAGACCCAGTACTTC
-	-	TRBV5-1	TRBJ2-7	14	CASSLGAGSYEQYF	TGCGCCAGCAGCTTGGGAGCGGGCTCCTACGAGCAGTACTTC
-	TRBD1	TRBV5-1	TRBJ1-1	15	CASSPDGTDNTEAFF	TGCGCCAGCAGCCCAGACGGGACAGATAACACTGAAGCTTTCTTT
-	TRBD2	TRBV27	TRBJ2-1	18	CASSPLAGGLSSYNEQFF	TGTGCCAGCAGTCCCCTAGCGGGAGGTTTGAGCTCCTACAATGAGCAGTTCTTC
-	-	TRBV27	TRBJ1-5	15	CASSPDRLSNQPQHF	TGTGCCAGCAGCCCGGACAGACTTAGCAATCAGCCCCAGCATTTT
-	TRBD2	TRBV5-5	TRBJ2-5	18	CASSWGTSGRGSRETQYF	TGTGCCAGCAGCTGGGGGACTAGCGGGAGAGGGAGTCGAGAGACCCAGTACTTC
few	TRBD1	TRBV19	TRBJ1-1	13	CASQDRAPAEAFF	TGTGCCAGTCAGGACAGGGCCCCGGCTGAAGCTTTCTTT
-	-	TRBV9	TRBJ2-7	16	CASSVGSSGYSYEQYF	TGTGCCAGCAGCGTAGGGTCAAGCGGCTACTCCTACGAGCAGTACTTC
once	TRBD2	TRBV6-5	TRBJ2-7	14	CASRPGLASYEQYF	TGTGCCAGCAGGCCGGGACTAGCCTCCTACGAGCAGTACTTC
-	TRBD2	TRBV7-3	TRBJ2-3	12	CASSFREGTQYF	TGTGCCAGCAGCTTCCGGGAGGGGACGCAGTATTTT
-	TRBD1	TRBV5-1	TRBJ2-7	15	CASSFIQDRSYEQYF	TGCGCCAGCAGTTTTATTCAGGACAGGAGCTACGAGCAGTACTTC
-	-	TRBV9	TRBJ2-7	15	CASSVGPGVSYEQYF	TGTGCCAGCAGCGTAGGCCCGGGGGTCTCCTACGAGCAGTACTTC
few	TRBD1	TRBV28	TRBJ1-2	16	CASTKGGQGANYGYTF	TGTGCCAGCACAAAAGGTGGGCAGGGGGCTAACTATGGCTACACCTTC
-	-	TRBV5-4	TRBJ2-5	15	CASSLVYGAGETQYF	TGTGCCAGCAGCTTGGTTTATGGGGCAGGGGAGACCCAGTACTTC
-	-	TRBV19	TRBJ1-4	15	CASSSYTRYEGKLFF	TGTGCCAGTAGTAGTTATACCCGGTATGAGGGAAAACTGTTTTTT
-	-	TRBV6-1	TRBJ1-3	20	CASSEALGRVGDISGNTIYF	TGTGCCAGCAGTGAAGCGCTGGGCAGGGTTGGAGATATCTCTGGAAACACCATATATTTT
-	TRBD2	TRBV9	TRBJ2-1	17	CASSVASGVAGNNEQFF	TGTGCCAGCAGCGTAGCCTCAGGGGTAGCGGGAAACAATGAGCAGTTCTTC
-	TRBD2	TRBV6-4	TRBJ2-3	16	CASSRLAGGLTDTQYF	TGTGCCAGCAGCCGTCTAGCGGGAGGCCTCACAGATACGCAGTATTTT
-	-	TRBV6-5	TRBJ1-5	15	CASSTHDRSNQPQHF	TGTGCCAGCAGTACCCATGACAGGAGCAATCAGCCCCAGCATTTT
once	-	TRBV5-1	TRBJ2-2	14	CASSFPDTTGELFF	TGCGCCAGCAGCTTTCCCGACACGACCGGGGAGCTGTTTTTT
-	TRBD2	TRBV4-1	TRBJ2-7	14	CASSQAAGAYLRYF	TGCGCCAGCAGCCAAGCAGCGGGAGCATATTTGCGGTACTTC
few	-	TRBV28	TRBJ2-7	13	CASGLGSSYEQYF	TGTGCCAGCGGCCTTGGCAGCTCCTACGAGCAGTACTTC